This TCR beta chain was sequenced during a study of Ad26.COV2.S vaccination and SARS-CoV-2 variants. Documented treatment: roughly 18 received Ad26.COV2.S at low or high dose, single or two shots; five or six received placebo; per-sample allocation not given. Each sample was drawn 63 days after the first injection (of vaccine or placebo). Adults aged 18-55 years in Boston included the donor. An Ad26 vector was used to express Wuhan-strain SARS-CoV-2 spike as the vaccine. A remark on this clone: Its antigen is still unknown.

Trimming cost V 3 bases and J 1 base, with 12 bases left between them. The germline CDR1 and CDR2 sequences are MNHNY and SVGAGI (reference sequence). The CDR3 sequence is 15 residues long. The data were produced by immunoSEQ multiplex PCR, yet TCRdb's version contains in-frame clones alone and is incomplete. The sample holds about 350,000 clones, about 88% seen once. Notes on the study in general: Breadth and depth estimates from TCRs may understate total T cell responses.

This rearrangement joins TRBV6-6 to TRBJ2-5; D tentatively fits TRBD1 or TRBD2 (6 bases each). The sequence came from a person between 18 and 60 years old who received the Ad26.COV2.S COVID-19 vaccine or a placebo. This sample comprised peripheral blood, obtained in a trial of Ad26.COV2.S vaccine versus placebo. In DNA, the CDR3 is TGTGCCAGCAGTTATATCGGGGGCCTCCAAGAGACCCAGTACTTC. Protein sequence: CASSYIGGLQETQYF.